Listed below are T cell receptor beta chains from one sample, sequenced in a study of molecular identifiers for immune sequencing clone quantification. TCRdb re-analysed the PCR reads in MiXCR, keeping a single row per CDR3 protein. The profile shows some 650,000 distinct CDR3 sequences, about 20% of them singletons. Sequenced: naive CD8+ T cells from blood, with Jurkat cell RNA spiked in. These receptors originate from a human donor in good health. Some libraries in this study had Jurkat cell RNA spiked in. Each CDR3 is given with its conserved first and last residue. A D gene is named only where the DNA matches it firmly. Size is stated for part of the rows, as once, few or many counts, or as a class when the clone is expanded.

CDR3nt,CDR3aa,d_gene,abundance,j_gene,v_gene
TGTGCCAGCAGTGACATATTTTCTTCCTCTGGGGCCAACGTCCTGACTTTC,CASSDIFSSSGANVLTF,NA,many,TRBJ2-6,TRBV12-3/TRBV12-4
TGTGCCAGCAGTACAATAGGGGACCTTACCACAGATACGCAGTATTTT,CASSTIGDLTTDTQYF,NA,NA,TRBJ2-3,TRBV12-3/TRBV12-4
TGTGCCATCATGGGGACCGGGACAGGCGAATACGAGCAGTACTTC,CAIMGTGTGEYEQYF,TRBD1,NA,TRBJ2-7,TRBV10-3
TGTGCCAGCAGCGGCAGGAGCGGGGTAGCGGCCCGCCTCTACGAGCAGTACTTC,CASSGRSGVAARLYEQYF,TRBD2,NA,TRBJ2-7,TRBV3-1
TGCGCCAGCAGCCCAGAGGTGCACCCCAATTCACCCCTCCACTTT,CASSPEVHPNSPLHF,NA,many,TRBJ1-6,TRBV4-1
TGTGCCAGCAGCTTAGCGGGGAACGGGCCTTCCTACGAGCAGTACTTC,CASSLAGNGPSYEQYF,NA,many,TRBJ2-7,TRBV7-9
TGTGCCAGCAGCTTAGGGGCAGGGGAGGGAGAGACCCAGTACTTC,CASSLGAGEGETQYF,NA,many,TRBJ2-5,TRBV7-2
TGCAGTGCTAGTAACTCAAGGTGGGGTTATAGCAATCAGCCCCAGCATTTT,CSASNSRWGYSNQPQHF,NA,NA,TRBJ1-5,TRBV20-1
TGTGCCAGCAGTCCCGGGACAACGGGGGAGACCCAGTACTTC,CASSPGTTGETQYF,NA,many,TRBJ2-5,TRBV27
TGCGCCAGCAGCCAAGGTTGGGGGCCCCAACGATCTGAAGCTTTCTTT,CASSQGWGPQRSEAFF,NA,NA,TRBJ1-1,TRBV4-1
TGTGCCAGCAGTAGGAGGACAGCCCGGCAGCCCCAGCATTTT,CASSRRTARQPQHF,NA,many,TRBJ1-5,TRBV12-3/TRBV12-4
TGTGCCAGCAGCTCCAACACCATAGGGACAGAAGAGACCCAGTACTTC,CASSSNTIGTEETQYF,TRBD1,NA,TRBJ2-5,TRBV7-2
TGTGCCAGCAGTTCCAACCCCCCAGATAGCAATCAGCCCCAGCATTTT,CASSSNPPDSNQPQHF,NA,NA,TRBJ1-5,TRBV27
TGTGCCAGCAGCTTGCAGACAAACATTCAGTACTTC,CASSLQTNIQYF,NA,many,TRBJ2-4,TRBV5-6
TGTGCCAGCAGCCCGGACAGCAATAGCAATCAGCCCCAGCATTTT,CASSPDSNSNQPQHF,NA,many,TRBJ1-5,TRBV11-2
TGTGCCAGCAGTGAAGGGCTAGGACAGGGGGATACGCAGTATTTT,CASSEGLGQGDTQYF,TRBD1,NA,TRBJ2-3,TRBV2
TGCGCCAGCAGCACCACCGGGACTAGCGGGGGGCCCCTGGATGAGCAGTTCTTC,CASSTTGTSGGPLDEQFF,TRBD2,many,TRBJ2-1,TRBV5-1
TGTGCCACCAGTGCCAACGTACAGTCTGGAAACACCATATATTTT,CATSANVQSGNTIYF,NA,NA,TRBJ1-3,TRBV24-1
TGTGCCAGCACCCGGGGTTCCAACACAGATACGCAGTATTTT,CASTRGSNTDTQYF,NA,many,TRBJ2-3,TRBV12-3/TRBV12-4
TGTGCCAGCAGTCCCCGACAGGGCCACGAGCAGTACTTC,CASSPRQGHEQYF,TRBD1,many,TRBJ2-7,TRBV27
TGTGCCAGCAGCTTGAAGGCGGTAGCGAGAGGAGCCAAAAACATTCAGTACTTC,CASSLKAVARGAKNIQYF,NA,many,TRBJ2-4,TRBV5-6
TGTGCCAGCAGTTCAACCTTGACAGGGGCCTATGGCTACACCTTC,CASSSTLTGAYGYTF,TRBD1,many,TRBJ1-2,TRBV12-3/TRBV12-4
TGTGCCTGGAGTATGGTTTATAGCAATCAGCCCCAGCATTTT,CAWSMVYSNQPQHF,NA,many,TRBJ1-5,TRBV30
TGTGCCAGCAGACTTATTTTGGGGGCGGACGGGGAGCTGTTTTTT,CASRLILGADGELFF,NA,many,TRBJ2-2,TRBV7-9
TGTGCCAGCACAAACGGGACAGAAGAGACCCAGTACTTC,CASTNGTEETQYF,TRBD1,many,TRBJ2-5,TRBV12-3/TRBV12-4
TGTGCCAGTAGTATAGGGGACAGGGGCACAGATACGCAGTATTTT,CASSIGDRGTDTQYF,TRBD1,many,TRBJ2-3,TRBV19
TGTGCCAGCAGCTTAGTTCCGAGCTCCTACAATGAGCAGTTCTTC,CASSLVPSSYNEQFF,NA,many,TRBJ2-1,TRBV7-2
TGTGCCAGCAGCTTTTACCTAGCCAAAAACATTCAGTACTTC,CASSFYLAKNIQYF,NA,NA,TRBJ2-4,TRBV5-8
TGTGCCAGCAGCCAGAGAGATACGCAGTATTTT,CASSQRDTQYF,NA,many,TRBJ2-3,TRBV3-1
TGTGCCAGCAGGGCGAGGGGGGACTACGAGCAGTACTTC,CASRARGDYEQYF,NA,few,TRBJ2-7,TRBV28
TGTGCCTCCCCCAGGGGGCCAAAGGAAAACACTGAAGCTTTCTTT,CASPRGPKENTEAFF,TRBD1,few,TRBJ1-1,TRBV19
TGTGCCAGCAGTGGACCAGACAATGAGCAGTTCTTC,CASSGPDNEQFF,NA,many,TRBJ2-1,TRBV27
TGTGCCTGGAGTGTATTATTGCGAGCTTTCTTT,CAWSVLLRAFF,NA,many,TRBJ1-1,TRBV30
TGCAGCGTTGTCTACCCGGGGAGGGATTCCCCGAACACTGAAGCTTTCTTT,CSVVYPGRDSPNTEAFF,NA,many,TRBJ1-1,TRBV29-1